The T cell receptor beta chain under discussion was sequenced for a study of T cell repertoires in cytomegalovirus infection. As for the study in general: Public TCR beta signatures were indicative of both CMV infection and a matching HLA type.

A word on this clonotype: Its antigen is still unknown.

TCRdb reprocessed the reads with MiXCR, giving one entry per CDR3 protein. In the table there are a few hundred thousand distinct CDR3 sequences, roughly 15% of which are singletons. Study-level results: CMV-specific TCR beta clonotypes restricted by HLA-C were the ones dominating the ex vivo response. CMV carriers having the relevant HLA were flagged by cumulative public TCR beta family frequency.

CDR3 size: 16 residues. Germline V gives CDR1 SGHRS, CDR2 YFSETQ. V shed 3 bases and J shed 4 bases, with 16 bases lying between them. J is TRBJ2-2 and V is TRBV5-1; D is tentatively TRBD1 or TRBD2 (6 bases each). The sequence was obtained from a human donor in good health (CMV status not recorded). Some clones in this sample may be carry-over from other donors' samples. Input material: PBMCs. The CDR3 sequence is CASSWTATAGTGELFF. CDR3 in DNA: TGCGCCAGCAGCTGGACAGCTACAGCGGGCACCGGGGAGCTGTTTTTT.